This T cell receptor (beta chain) was documented in a study of blood T cells in healthy people across ages (dated by TCRdb to between 2015 and 2017). The study in broad terms: In model experiments, template switching captured about one uniquely barcoded TCR beta cDNA molecule for every two T cells. Age-related changes in TCR beta repertoire diversity were measured in the study by deep sequencing normalized with unique cDNA molecular identifiers. Four age groups were formed from the donors: young (average 16 years), middle-aged (roughly 38), aged (62) and long-lived (82). To avoid experimental bias, donors of different ages were randomly spread across the sequencing lanes. Two additional independent replicas of 1 million unique cDNA reads from the same blood draw were analyzed for two donors (one aged 18 to 29 and one aged 80 or older). Overall study results and their limits: As age increased, observed TCR beta diversity per million T cells dropped in a roughly linear way, and a significant reduction was already evident by age about 40. Because the CMV infection status of the donors was unknown, age-related changes in expanded clonotypes may potentially have been confounded. The percentage of naive T cells measured by flow cytometry correlated strongly with observed TCR beta diversity. Total diversity estimates from one million sequenced T cells were considered lower bounds and underestimates. Conclusive comparison of naive and antigen-experienced compartments was prevented by the profiling of bulk unsorted PBMCs. Compared with the aged group, more naive CD4+ T cells, fewer expanded clones and increased TCR diversity were shown by the long-lived group, suggesting age selection.

The donors were roughly 39 Caucasian individuals from Russia, aged about 6 to 100 years, who were systemically healthy. Each donor gave ten milliliters of peripheral blood, drawn into EDTA-treated Vacutainer tubes. Ficoll-Paque density-gradient centrifugation was used to isolate PBMCs, with at least 6 million per sample. Trizol reagent was used to extract total RNA from the PBMCs, yielding at least 6 micrograms per sample. The percentages of naive CD45RAhigh/CD27high T cells were determined by flow cytometry on a PBMC aliquot from every donor. The method behind the library was 5' RACE. The instrument given in TCRdb is Illumina HiSeq 2500. The second PCR ran for about 6 to 12 cycles and used a J-beta primer mix along with a sample-barcoded 5' primer. Each TCR beta cDNA molecule received a unique molecular identifier from a template-switch 5' adaptor carrying 12 random nucleotides. At least 2.5 million CDR3-containing paired-end reads were obtained from each sample. The Mint cDNA synthesis kit, primed by a TRBC-specific oligonucleotide, was used to synthesize first-strand cDNA from all RNA. All cDNA was treated with uracil-DNA glycosylase and then went through a first 18-cycle PCR with the universal primers M1SS and BC2_uni_R. The original pipeline was this. Each sample was normalized by randomly selecting 1 million high-quality reads, each carrying a distinct molecular identifier. Instead of being binned into consensus sequences, reads with shared molecular identifiers were discarded. MiTCR, run with a Q25 quality threshold and the strictest error-elimination algorithm, handled CDR3 identification, clonotype clustering and error correction. A nonparametric unseen species model with Euler transformation was used to estimate lower-bound total TCR beta diversity. TCRdb itself trimmed the public reads at Q25 with fastp, ran MiXCR and retained productive beta chains. Each CDR3 protein appears once, grouped with its most common genes and DNA. TCRdb's processing, not the authors', yielded these V and J calls. The sample yields about 1.4 million distinct CDR3 sequences; approximately 59% were counted once. 6.5% to 8% of the sample is in the top ten clones.

V is clipped by 5 bases and J by 2 bases, and the sequence between their germline boundaries is 22 bases long. Including the terminal cysteine and phenylalanine, the CDR3 comprises 17 residues. The only DNA kept is the CDR3, 51 bases in frame from the first base. The CDR1 and CDR2 encoded by the germline V gene are KGHSH and LQKENI. Turning to this clonotype: The antigen this receptor binds is unknown. Qualities for individual bases were not recorded, and no much larger clone is one base off.

This sequence originates from a man aged 18 to 35 in good health. Sample: blood. The chain was built from TRBV18 and TRBJ2-7; a weak D assignment points to TRBD2 (6 bases agree). The CDR3: CASSSLYDRWEAYEQYF. The sequence in DNA is TGTGCCAGCTCATCCCTATATGACCGGTGGGAGGCCTACGAGCAGTACTTC.